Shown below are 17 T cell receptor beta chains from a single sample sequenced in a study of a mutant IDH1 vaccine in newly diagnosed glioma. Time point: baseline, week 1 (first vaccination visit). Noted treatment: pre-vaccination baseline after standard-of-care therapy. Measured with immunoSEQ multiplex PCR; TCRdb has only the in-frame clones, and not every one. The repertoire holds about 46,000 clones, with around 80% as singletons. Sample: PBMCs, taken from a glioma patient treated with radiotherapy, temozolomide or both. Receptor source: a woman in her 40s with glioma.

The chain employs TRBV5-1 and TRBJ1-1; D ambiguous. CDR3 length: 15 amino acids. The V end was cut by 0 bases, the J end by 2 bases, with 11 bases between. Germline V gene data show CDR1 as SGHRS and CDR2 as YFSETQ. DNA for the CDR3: TGCGCCAGCAGCTTGGGTCGGGTACTAAACACTGAAGCTTTCTTT. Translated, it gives CASSLGRVLNTEAFF.

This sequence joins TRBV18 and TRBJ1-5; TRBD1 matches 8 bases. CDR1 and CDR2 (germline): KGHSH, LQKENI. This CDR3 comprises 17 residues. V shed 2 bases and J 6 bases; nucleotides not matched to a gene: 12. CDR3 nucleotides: TGTGCCAGCTCACCAAGAACAGGGGGATCTGATGGTCAGCCCCAGCATTTT. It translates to CASSPRTGGSDGQPQHF.

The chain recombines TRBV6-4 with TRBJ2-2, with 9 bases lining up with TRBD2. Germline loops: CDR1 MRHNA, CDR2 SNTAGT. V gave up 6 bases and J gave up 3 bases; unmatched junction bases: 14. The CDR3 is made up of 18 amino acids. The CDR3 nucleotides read TGTGCCAGCAGCGTCGCGGGAGGGTTCTCTTACGACACCGGGGAGCTGTTTTTT. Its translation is CASSVAGGFSYDTGELFF.

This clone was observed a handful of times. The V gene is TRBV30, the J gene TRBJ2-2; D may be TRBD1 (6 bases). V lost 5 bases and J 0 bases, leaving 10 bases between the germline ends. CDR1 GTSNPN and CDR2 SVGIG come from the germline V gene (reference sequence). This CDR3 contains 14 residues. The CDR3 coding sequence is TGTGCCTGGCGGACAGTTCCGAACACCGGGGAGCTGTTTTTT. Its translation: CAWRTVPNTGELFF.

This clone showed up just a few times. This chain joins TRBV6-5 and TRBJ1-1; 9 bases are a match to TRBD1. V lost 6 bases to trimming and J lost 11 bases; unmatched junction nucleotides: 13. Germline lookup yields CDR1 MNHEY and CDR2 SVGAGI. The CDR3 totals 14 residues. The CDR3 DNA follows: TGTGCCAGCAGGCCCGGGACAGGGATTGTGAAGGCTTTCTTT. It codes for CASRPGTGIVKAFF.

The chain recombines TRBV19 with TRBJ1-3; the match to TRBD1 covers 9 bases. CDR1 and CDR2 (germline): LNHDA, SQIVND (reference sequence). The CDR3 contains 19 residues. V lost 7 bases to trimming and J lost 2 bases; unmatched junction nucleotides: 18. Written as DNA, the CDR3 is TGTGCCAGTAAAGGGAAGTGGAGACAGGGGGAAAACCCTGGAAACACCATATATTTT. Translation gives CASKGKWRQGENPGNTIYF.

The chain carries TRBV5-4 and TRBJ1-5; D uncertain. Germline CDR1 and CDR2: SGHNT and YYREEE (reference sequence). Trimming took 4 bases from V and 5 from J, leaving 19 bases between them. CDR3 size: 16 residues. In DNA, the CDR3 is TGTGCCAGCAGCCCTGGGCCCGGGGTAGGTGATCAGCCCCAGCATTTT. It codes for CASSPGPGVGDQPQHF.

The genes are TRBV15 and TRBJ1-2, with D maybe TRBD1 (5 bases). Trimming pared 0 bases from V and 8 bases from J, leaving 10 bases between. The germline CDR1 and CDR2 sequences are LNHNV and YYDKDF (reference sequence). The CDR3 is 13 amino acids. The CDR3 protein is CATSRDFRAGYTF. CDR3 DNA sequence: TGTGCCACCAGCAGAGATTTCAGGGCGGGCTACACCTTC.

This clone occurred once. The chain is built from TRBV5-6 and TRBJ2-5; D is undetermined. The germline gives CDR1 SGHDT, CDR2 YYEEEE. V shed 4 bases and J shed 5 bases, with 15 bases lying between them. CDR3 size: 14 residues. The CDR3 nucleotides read TGTGCCAGCAGCCTTGGAAGCCTGAGCGAGACCCAGTACTTC. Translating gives CASSLGSLSETQYF.

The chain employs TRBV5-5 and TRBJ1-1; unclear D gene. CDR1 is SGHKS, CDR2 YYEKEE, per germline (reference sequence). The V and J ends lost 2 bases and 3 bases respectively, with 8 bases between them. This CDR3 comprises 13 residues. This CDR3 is CASSFRVDTEAFF. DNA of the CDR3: TGTGCCAGCAGCTTTCGGGTCGACACTGAAGCTTTCTTT.

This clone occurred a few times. The CDR3 protein is CASSEEAGGGGQPQHF. CDR3 nucleotide sequence: TGTGCCAGCAGTGAAGAGGCAGGGGGGGGAGGTCAGCCCCAGCATTTT. This chain links TRBV6-1 with TRBJ1-5; 7 bases are a match to TRBD1. V lost 1 base, J lost 6 bases, and 9 bases stayed unmatched. Germline CDR1 is MNHNS and CDR2 is SASEGT. The CDR3 has 16 residues.

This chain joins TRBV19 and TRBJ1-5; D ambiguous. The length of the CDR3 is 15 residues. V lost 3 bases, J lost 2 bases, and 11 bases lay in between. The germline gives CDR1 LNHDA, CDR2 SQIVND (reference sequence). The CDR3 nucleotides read TGTGCCAGTAGTATGAACCATGGGGGCAATCAGCCCCAGCATTTT. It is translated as CASSMNHGGNQPQHF.

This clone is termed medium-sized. The CDR3, as DNA: TGCGCCAGCATCCCCGAGATGGGCCGTACCGGGGAGCTGTTTTTT. It codes for CASIPEMGRTGELFF. The chain combines TRBV5-1 with TRBJ2-2, with D unclear. Trimming cost V 6 bases and J 5 bases, with 17 bases left between them. The CDR3 is 15 amino acids. Germline V gene data show CDR1 as SGHRS and CDR2 as YFSETQ.

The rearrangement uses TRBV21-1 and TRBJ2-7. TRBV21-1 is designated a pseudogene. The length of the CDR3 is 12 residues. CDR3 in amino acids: CAGDDGFYEQYF. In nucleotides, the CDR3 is TGTGCCGGGGACGACGGGTTCTACGAGCAGTACTTC.

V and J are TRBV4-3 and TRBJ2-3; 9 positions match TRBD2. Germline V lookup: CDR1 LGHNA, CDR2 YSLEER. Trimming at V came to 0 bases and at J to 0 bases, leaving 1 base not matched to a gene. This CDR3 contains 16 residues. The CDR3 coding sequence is TGCGCCAGCAGCCAAGATCTAGCGGGGAGCACAGATACGCAGTATTTT. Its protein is CASSQDLAGSTDTQYF.

As DNA, the CDR3 is TGTGCCAGCAGCCAAGGGGGGACCAACATTCAGTACTTC. This codes for CASSQGGTNIQYF. The chain recombines TRBV4-2 with TRBJ2-4; D possibly uses TRBD1 or TRBD2 (5 bases each). Per germline, CDR1 LGHNA and CDR2 YNFKEQ. CDR3 length equals 13 residues. V was clipped by 1 base and J by 7 bases, with 8 bases between them.

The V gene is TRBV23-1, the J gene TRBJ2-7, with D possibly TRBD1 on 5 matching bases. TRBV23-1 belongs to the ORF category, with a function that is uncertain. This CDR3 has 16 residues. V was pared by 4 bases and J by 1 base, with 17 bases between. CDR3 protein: CASSPSERQGSYEQYF. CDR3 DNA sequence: TGCGCCAGCAGTCCTTCGGAGAGGCAGGGATCCTACGAGCAGTACTTC.